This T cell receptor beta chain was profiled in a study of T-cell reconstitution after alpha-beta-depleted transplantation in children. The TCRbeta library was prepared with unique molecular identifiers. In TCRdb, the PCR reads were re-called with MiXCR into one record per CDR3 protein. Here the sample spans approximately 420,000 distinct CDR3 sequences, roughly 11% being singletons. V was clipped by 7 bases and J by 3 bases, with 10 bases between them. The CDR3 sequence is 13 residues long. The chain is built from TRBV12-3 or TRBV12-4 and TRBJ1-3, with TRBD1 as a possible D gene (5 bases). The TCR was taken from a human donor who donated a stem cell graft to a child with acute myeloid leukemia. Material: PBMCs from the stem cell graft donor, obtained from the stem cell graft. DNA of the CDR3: TGTGCCAGCACCCGAGGGGTTGGAAACACCATATATTTT. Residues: CASTRGVGNTIYF.